Given below is one T cell receptor (beta chain) in context. Antigen specificity is unknown. The time point here: patch test 3, about 24 weeks after DPC sensitization. Stated treatment: therapeutic diphenylcyclopropenone sensitization with weekly scalp DPC. The source of the sample is a study of human T cells and chemical hapten exposure. The CDR3 runs to 14 residues. V lost 6 bases, J lost 0 bases, and 14 bases lay in between. Germline V gene data show CDR1 as SQVTM and CDR2 as ANQGSEA. TCRdb analysed the RACE reads with MiXCR anew, one entry per CDR3 protein. The sample includes roughly 200,000 distinct CDR3 sequences, around 25% of them seen just once. Study results and caveats: Compared to controls, expanded TCRs made significantly more large clusters of similar CDR3s. Every donor had alopecia, and their immune response may therefore differ from healthy people's.

This chain uses TRBV29-1 with TRBJ1-1; tentatively, D is TRBD1 (6 bases). The TCR comes from a woman between 40 and 55 years old with alopecia areata. Some clones in this sample may be carry-over from other donors' samples. Source: whole blood, taken in connection with sensitization to the hapten diphenylcyclopropenone (DPC). This CDR3 reads CSVRIRGMNTEAFF. In nucleotides, the CDR3 is TGCAGCGTGCGAATCAGGGGTATGAACACTGAAGCTTTCTTT. The full variable domain, rest sourced from reference TRBV29-1 and TRBJ1-1, is SAVISQKPSRDICQRGTSLTIQCQVDSQVTMMFWYRQQPGQSLTLIATANQGSEATYESGFVIDKFPISRPNLTFSTLTVSNMSPEDSSIYLCSVRIRGMNTEAFFGQGTRLTVV.